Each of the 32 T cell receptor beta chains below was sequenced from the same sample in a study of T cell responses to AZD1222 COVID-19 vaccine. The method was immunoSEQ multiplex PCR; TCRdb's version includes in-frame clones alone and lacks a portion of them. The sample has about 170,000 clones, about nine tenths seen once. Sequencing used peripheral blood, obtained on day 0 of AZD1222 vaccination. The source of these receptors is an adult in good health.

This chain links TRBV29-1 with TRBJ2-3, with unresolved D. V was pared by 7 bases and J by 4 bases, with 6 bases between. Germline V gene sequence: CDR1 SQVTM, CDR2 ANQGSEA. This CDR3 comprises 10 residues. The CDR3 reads CSGGSDTQYF. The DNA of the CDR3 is TGCAGCGGTGGTTCAGATACGCAGTATTTT.

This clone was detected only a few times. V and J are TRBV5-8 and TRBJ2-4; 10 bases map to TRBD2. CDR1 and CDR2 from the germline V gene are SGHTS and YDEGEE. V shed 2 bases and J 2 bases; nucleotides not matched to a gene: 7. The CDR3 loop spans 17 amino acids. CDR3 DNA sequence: TGTGCCAGCAGCTTCAGGGCTAGCGGGGGATCCAAAAACATTCAGTACTTC. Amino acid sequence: CASSFRASGGSKNIQYF. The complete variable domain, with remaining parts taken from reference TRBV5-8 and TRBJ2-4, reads EAGVTQSPTHLIKTRGQQATLRCSPISGHTSVYWYQQALGLGLQFLLWYDEGEERNRGNFPPRFSGRQFPNYSSELNVNALELEDSALYLCASSFRASGGSKNIQYFGAGTRLSVL.

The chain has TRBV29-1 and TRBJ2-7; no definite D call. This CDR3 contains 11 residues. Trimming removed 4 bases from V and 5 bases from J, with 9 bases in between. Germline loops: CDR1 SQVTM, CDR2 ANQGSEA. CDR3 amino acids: CSVGLGHEQYF. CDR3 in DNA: TGCAGCGTTGGCCTAGGACACGAGCAGTACTTC.

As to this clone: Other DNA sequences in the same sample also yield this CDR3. The CDR3 nucleotides read TGTGCCAGCAGCCAAGATTGGGGGGAAAACACCGGGGAGCTGTTTTTT. This encodes CASSQDWGENTGELFF. This chain uses TRBV3-1 (or the pseudogene TRBV3-2) with TRBJ2-2, with D perhaps matching TRBD2 (6 bases). The CDR3 has 16 amino acids. Germline V CDR1 and CDR2: LGHDT, YNNKEL (reference sequence). The V end lost 0 bases, the J end lost 2 bases, and 10 bases lay between the germline ends.

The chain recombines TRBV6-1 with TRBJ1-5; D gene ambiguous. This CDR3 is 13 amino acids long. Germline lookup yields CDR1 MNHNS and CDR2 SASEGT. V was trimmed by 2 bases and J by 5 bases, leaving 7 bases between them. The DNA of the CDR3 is TGTGCCAGCAGTGAAAGTTGGGATCAGCCCCAGCATTTT. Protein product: CASSESWDQPQHF.

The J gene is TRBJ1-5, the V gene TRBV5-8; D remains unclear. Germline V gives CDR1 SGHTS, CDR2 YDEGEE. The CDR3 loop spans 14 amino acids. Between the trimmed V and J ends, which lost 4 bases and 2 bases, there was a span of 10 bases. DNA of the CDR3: TGTGCCAGCAGCCAGGACGGCCGCAATCAGCCCCAGCATTTT. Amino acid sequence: CASSQDGRNQPQHF.

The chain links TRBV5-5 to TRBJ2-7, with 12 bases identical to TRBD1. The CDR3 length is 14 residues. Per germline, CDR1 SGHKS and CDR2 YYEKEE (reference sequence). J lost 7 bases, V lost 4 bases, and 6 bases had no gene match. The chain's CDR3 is CASSQGQGAREQYF. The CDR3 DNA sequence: TGTGCCAGCAGCCAGGGACAGGGGGCGAGGGAGCAGTACTTC.

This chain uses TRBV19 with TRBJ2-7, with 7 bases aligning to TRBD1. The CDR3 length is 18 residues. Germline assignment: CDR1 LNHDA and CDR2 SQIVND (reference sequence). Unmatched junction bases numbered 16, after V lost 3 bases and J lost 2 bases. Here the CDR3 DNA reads TGTGCCAGTAGTATGAGTAGGAAGCGCCGGGACAGTGCCTACGAGCAGTACTTC. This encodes CASSMSRKRRDSAYEQYF.

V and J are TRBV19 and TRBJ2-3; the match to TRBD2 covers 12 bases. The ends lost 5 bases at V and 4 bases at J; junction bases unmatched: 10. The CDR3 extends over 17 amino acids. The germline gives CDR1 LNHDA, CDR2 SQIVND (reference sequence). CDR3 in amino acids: CASSSPPLAGGPDTQYF. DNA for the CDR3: TGTGCCAGTAGTTCGCCCCCCCTAGCGGGGGGGCCAGATACGCAGTATTTT.

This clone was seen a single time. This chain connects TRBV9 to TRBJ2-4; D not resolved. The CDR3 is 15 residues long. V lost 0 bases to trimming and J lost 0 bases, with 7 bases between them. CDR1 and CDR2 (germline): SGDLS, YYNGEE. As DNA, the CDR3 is TGTGCCAGCAGCGTAGGCTTGCTAGCCAAAAACATTCAGTACTTC. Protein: CASSVGLLAKNIQYF. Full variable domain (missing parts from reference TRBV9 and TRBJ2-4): DSGVTQTPKHLITATGQRVTLRCSPRSGDLSVYWYQQSLDQGLQFLIQYYNGEERAKGNILERFSAQQFPDLHSELNLSSLELGDSALYFCASSVGLLAKNIQYFGAGTRLSVL.

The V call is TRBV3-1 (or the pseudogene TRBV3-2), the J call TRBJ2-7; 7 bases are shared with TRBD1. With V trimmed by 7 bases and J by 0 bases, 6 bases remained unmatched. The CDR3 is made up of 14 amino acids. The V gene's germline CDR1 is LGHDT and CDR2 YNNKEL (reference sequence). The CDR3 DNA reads TGTGCCAGCACCCTGACAGGGAGCTCCTACGAGCAGTACTTC. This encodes CASTLTGSSYEQYF.

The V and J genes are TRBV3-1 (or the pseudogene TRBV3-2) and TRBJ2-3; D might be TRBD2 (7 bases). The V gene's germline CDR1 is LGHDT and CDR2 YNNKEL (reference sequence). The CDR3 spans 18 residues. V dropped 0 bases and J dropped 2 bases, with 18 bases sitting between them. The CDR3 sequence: CASSQEGGQREFTDTQYF. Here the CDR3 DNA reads TGTGCCAGCAGCCAAGAGGGGGGGCAGCGAGAGTTCACAGATACGCAGTATTTT.

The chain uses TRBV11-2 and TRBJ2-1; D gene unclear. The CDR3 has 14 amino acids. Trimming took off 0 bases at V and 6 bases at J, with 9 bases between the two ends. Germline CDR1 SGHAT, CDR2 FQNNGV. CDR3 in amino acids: CASSLDRQPNEQFF. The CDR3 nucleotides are TGTGCCAGCAGCTTAGATAGGCAGCCCAATGAGCAGTTCTTC.

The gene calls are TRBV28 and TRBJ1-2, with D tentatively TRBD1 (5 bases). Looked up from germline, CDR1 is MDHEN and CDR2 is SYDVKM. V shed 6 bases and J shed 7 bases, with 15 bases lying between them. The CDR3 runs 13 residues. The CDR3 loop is CASSTGLWRGYTF. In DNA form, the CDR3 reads TGTGCCAGCAGCACGGGGCTCTGGCGTGGCTACACCTTC.

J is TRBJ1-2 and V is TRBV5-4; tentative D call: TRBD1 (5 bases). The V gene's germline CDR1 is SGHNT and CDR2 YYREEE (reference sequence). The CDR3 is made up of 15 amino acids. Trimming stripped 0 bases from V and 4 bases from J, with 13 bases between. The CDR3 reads CASSLGVGEGYGYTF. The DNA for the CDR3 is TGTGCCAGCAGCTTGGGTGTAGGGGAAGGCTATGGCTACACCTTC.

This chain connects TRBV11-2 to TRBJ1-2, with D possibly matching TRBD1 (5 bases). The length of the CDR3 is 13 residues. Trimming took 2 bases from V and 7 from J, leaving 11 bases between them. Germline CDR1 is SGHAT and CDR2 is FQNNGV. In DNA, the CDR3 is TGTGCCAGCAGCTTATCAGGGACGGTTGGCTACACCTTC. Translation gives CASSLSGTVGYTF.

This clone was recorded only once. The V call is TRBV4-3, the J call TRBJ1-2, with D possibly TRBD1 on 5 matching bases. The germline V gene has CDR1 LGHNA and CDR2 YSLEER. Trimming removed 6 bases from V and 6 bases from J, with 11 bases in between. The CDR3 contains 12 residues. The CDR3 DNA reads TGCGCCAGCAGTTATACAGGAGATGGCTACACCTTC. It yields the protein CASSYTGDGYTF.

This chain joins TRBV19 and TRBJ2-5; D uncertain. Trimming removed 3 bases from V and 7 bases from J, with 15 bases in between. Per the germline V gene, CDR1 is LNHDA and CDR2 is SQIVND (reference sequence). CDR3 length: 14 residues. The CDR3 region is CASSIQVQDGTQYF. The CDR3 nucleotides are TGTGCCAGTAGTATTCAGGTACAAGATGGGACCCAGTACTTC.

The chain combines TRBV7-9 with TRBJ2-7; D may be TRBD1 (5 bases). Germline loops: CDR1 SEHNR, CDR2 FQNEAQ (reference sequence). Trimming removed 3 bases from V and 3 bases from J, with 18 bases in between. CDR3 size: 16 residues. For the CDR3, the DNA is TGTGCCAGCAGCTTCCCTTCGACAGCGAATTACTACGAGCAGTACTTC. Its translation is CASSFPSTANYYEQYF.

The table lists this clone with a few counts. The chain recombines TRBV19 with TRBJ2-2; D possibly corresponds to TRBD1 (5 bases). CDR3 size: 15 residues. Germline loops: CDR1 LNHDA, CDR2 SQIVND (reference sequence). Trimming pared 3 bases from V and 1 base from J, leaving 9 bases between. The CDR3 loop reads CASSMGQQNTGELFF. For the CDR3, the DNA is TGTGCCAGTAGTATGGGGCAGCAGAACACCGGGGAGCTGTTTTTT.

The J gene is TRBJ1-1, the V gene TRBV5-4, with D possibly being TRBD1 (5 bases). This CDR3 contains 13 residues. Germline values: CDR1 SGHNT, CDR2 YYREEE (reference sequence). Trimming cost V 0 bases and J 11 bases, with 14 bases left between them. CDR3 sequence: CASSLERQGEAFF. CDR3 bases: TGTGCCAGCAGCTTGGAGCGGCAGGGAGAGGCTTTCTTT.

Here the CDR3 reads CASSLGSGSKTQYF. CDR3 coding DNA: TGTGCCAGCAGCTTGGGGTCAGGGTCGAAGACCCAGTACTTC. This chain connects TRBV5-6 to TRBJ2-5; tentatively, D is TRBD1 (5 bases). The germline V gene encodes CDR1 SGHDT and CDR2 YYEEEE. This CDR3 comprises 14 residues. Trimming removed 0 bases at V and 6 bases at J, with 12 bases between.

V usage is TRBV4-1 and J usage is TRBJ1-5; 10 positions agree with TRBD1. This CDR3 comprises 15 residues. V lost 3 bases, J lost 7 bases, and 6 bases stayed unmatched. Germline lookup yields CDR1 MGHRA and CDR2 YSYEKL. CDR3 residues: CASSQEGQGEQPQHF. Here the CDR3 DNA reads TGCGCCAGCAGCCAGGAAGGACAGGGGGAACAGCCCCAGCATTTT.

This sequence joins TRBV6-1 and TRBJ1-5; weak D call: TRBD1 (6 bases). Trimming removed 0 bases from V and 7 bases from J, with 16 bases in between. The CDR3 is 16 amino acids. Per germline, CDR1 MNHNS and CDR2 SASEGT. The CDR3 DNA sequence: TGTGCCAGCAGTGAAGCGTTAGGTGGGGGCAGCCAGCCCCAGCATTTT. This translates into CASSEALGGGSQPQHF.

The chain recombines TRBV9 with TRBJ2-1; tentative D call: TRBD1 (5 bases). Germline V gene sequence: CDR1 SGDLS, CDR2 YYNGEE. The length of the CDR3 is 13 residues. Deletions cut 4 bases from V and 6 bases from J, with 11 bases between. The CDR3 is CASSIGRGNEQFF. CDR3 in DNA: TGTGCCAGCAGCATCGGTAGGGGCAATGAGCAGTTCTTC.

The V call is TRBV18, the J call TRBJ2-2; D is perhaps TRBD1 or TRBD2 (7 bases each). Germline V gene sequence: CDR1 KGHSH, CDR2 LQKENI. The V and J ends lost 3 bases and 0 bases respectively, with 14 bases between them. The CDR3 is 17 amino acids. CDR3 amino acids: CASSPRGGSSNTGELFF. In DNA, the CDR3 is TGTGCCAGCTCACCCAGGGGGGGTTCGTCGAACACCGGGGAGCTGTTTTTT.

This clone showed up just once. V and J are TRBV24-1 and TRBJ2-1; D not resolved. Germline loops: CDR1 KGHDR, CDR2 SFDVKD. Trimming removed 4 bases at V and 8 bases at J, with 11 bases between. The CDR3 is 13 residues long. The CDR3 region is CATSERGTDEQFF. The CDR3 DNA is TGTGCCACCAGTGAACGCGGTACGGATGAGCAGTTCTTC.

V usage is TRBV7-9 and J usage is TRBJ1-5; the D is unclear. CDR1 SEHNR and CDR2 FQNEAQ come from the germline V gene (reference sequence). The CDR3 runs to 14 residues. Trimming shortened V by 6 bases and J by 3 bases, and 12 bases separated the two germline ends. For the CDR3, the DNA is TGTGCCAGCAGTTCGGCCGGATACAATCAGCCCCAGCATTTT. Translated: CASSSAGYNQPQHF.

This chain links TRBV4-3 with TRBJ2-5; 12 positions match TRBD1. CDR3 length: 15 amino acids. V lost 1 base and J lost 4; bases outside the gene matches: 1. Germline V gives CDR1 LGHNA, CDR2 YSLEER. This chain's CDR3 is CASSQGDRGRETQYF. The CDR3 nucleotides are TGCGCCAGCAGCCAAGGGGACAGGGGGCGAGAGACCCAGTACTTC.

The CDR3 nucleotides read TGTGCCAGCAGCGTATCCCAGGGGCAGACCGGGGAGCTGTTTTTT. Translation gives CASSVSQGQTGELFF. The V and J genes are TRBV9 and TRBJ2-2, with D possibly matching TRBD1 (6 bases). Trimming took off 1 base at V and 5 bases at J, with 12 bases between the two ends. This CDR3 region has 15 residues. Germline V gives CDR1 SGDLS, CDR2 YYNGEE.

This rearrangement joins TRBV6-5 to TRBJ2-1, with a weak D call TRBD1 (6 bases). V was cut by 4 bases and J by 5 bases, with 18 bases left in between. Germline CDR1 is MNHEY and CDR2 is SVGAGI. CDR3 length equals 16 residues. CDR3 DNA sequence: TGTGCCAGCAGTTCCCCTATGAGGACAGTCAACAATGAGCAGTTCTTC. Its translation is CASSSPMRTVNNEQFF.

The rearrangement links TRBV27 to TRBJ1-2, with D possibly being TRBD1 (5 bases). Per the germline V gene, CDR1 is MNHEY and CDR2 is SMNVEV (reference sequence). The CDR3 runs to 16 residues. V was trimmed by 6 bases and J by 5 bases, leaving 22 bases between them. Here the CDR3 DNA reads TGTGCCAGCAGCCCCACTAATCGGGGGTTTGATTATGGCTACACCTTC. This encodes CASSPTNRGFDYGYTF.